These T cell receptor beta chains were read from a single sample in a study of technical replicates of blood from a handful of donors. TCRdb keeps only in-frame clones here, not all; method: immunoSEQ multiplex PCR. Seen here are some 78,000 clones, about 94% observed once, and the top ten hold roughly 0.28%. Sequencing was performed on T cells isolated from PBMCs. Receptors were obtained from a human donor in good health. CDR3s leave out the opening cysteine and the closing phenylalanine or tryptophan. Fields, in order: V gene, J gene, CDR3 protein.

>TRBV5-1|TRBJ2-5
ASRAYGTQETQY
>TRBV2|TRBJ2-1
ASSSPSGMSREQF
>TRBV18|TRBJ2-7
ASSPVKGAWEQY
>TRBV14|TRBJ2-1
ASSRETWYNEQF
>TRBV5-1|TRBJ2-7
ASSPRGLDEQY
>TRBV5-6|TRBJ2-6
ASSLGGGSGANVLT
>TRBV5-8|TRBJ2-5
ASSFRLAMAETQY
>TRBV10-3|TRBJ1-2
AIMGEPNYGYT
>TRBV7-2|TRBJ2-7
ASSSTNYEQY
>TRBV5-4|TRBJ2-7
ASSLEAGPLEQY
>TRBV6-4|TRBJ2-7
ASSDLAGTSIYEQY
>TRBV28|TRBJ2-7
ASSLGGGGGISYEQY
>TRBV15|TRBJ1-5
ATSREGTQGNNQPQH
>TRBV7-9|TRBJ1-5
ASSDRDTNQPQH
>TRBV19|TRBJ2-3
ASSITSLGTDTQY
>TRBV2|TRBJ2-6
ASSETGGTGANVLT
>TRBV10-3|TRBJ1-5
AIAMEQGGQPQH
>TRBV5-4|TRBJ2-5
ASSPGISLEETQY
>TRBV29-1|TRBJ1-1
SGNQGSTEAF
>TRBV27|TRBJ1-2
ASSFAANYGYT